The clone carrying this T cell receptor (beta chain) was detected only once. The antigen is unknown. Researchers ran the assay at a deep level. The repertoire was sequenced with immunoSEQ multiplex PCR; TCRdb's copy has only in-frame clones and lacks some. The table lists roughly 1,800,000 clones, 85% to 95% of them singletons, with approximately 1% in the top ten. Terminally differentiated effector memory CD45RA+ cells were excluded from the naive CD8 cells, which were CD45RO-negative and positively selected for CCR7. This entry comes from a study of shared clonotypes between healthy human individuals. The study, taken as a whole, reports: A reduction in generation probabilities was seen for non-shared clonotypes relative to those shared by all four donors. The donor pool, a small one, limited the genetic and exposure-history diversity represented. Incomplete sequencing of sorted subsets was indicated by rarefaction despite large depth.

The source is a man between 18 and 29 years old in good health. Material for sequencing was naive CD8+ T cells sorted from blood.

The CDR3 DNA reads TGTGCCAGCAGTGATCCAGGCATCACCTACGAGCAGTACTTC. Residues: CASSDPGITYEQYF. The chain carries TRBV6-1 and TRBJ2-7, with D hard to call. The CDR3 is 14 residues long. V was shortened by 3 bases and J by 2 bases, with 11 bases between the two germline ends. CDR1 is MNHNS and CDR2 is SASEGT in the germline V gene.